The T cell receptor beta chain described here comes from a study of shared clonotypes between healthy human individuals. The study, taken as a whole, reports: Non-shared clonotypes displayed generation probabilities falling below those of clonotypes present in all four donors.

This clone was found a few times. Its antigen is not known. Trimming took off 4 bases at V and 12 bases at J, with 19 bases between the two ends. From germline, CDR1 is MDHEN and CDR2 SYDVKM. The CDR3 sequence is 14 residues long. Adult Caucasians living in Nashville, Tennessee made up all of the donors. Investigators divided CD4+ cells into CD45RA+ naive and CD45RA-negative memory subsets. Method: immunoSEQ multiplex PCR; TCRdb's copy keeps in-frame clones and lacks some. The sample records approximately 1.1 million clones, around 78% being singletons. Sequencing was done on a sample of memory CD4+ T cells from PBMCs. Subset: CD45RA-negative fraction. The chain links TRBV28 to TRBJ2-1, with D maybe TRBD1 (6 bases). This TCR was sampled from a man between 18 and 29 years old in good health. Some clones in this sample may be carry-over from other donors' samples. CDR3 nucleotide sequence: TGTGCCAGCAGTTCAGGGGCCCATAGCCGGGCGCAGTTCTTC. Its translation: CASSSGAHSRAQFF.